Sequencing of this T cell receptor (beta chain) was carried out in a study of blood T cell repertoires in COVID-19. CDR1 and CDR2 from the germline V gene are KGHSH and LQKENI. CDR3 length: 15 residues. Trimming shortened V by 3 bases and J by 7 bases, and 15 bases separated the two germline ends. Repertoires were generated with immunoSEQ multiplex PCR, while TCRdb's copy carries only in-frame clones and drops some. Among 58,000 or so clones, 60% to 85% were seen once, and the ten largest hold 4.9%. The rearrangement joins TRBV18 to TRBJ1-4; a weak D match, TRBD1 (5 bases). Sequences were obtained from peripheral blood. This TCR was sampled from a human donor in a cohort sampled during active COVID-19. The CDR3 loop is CASSPRDDSGEKLFF. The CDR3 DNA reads TGTGCCAGCTCACCGCGGGACGATAGCGGTGAAAAACTGTTTTTT.